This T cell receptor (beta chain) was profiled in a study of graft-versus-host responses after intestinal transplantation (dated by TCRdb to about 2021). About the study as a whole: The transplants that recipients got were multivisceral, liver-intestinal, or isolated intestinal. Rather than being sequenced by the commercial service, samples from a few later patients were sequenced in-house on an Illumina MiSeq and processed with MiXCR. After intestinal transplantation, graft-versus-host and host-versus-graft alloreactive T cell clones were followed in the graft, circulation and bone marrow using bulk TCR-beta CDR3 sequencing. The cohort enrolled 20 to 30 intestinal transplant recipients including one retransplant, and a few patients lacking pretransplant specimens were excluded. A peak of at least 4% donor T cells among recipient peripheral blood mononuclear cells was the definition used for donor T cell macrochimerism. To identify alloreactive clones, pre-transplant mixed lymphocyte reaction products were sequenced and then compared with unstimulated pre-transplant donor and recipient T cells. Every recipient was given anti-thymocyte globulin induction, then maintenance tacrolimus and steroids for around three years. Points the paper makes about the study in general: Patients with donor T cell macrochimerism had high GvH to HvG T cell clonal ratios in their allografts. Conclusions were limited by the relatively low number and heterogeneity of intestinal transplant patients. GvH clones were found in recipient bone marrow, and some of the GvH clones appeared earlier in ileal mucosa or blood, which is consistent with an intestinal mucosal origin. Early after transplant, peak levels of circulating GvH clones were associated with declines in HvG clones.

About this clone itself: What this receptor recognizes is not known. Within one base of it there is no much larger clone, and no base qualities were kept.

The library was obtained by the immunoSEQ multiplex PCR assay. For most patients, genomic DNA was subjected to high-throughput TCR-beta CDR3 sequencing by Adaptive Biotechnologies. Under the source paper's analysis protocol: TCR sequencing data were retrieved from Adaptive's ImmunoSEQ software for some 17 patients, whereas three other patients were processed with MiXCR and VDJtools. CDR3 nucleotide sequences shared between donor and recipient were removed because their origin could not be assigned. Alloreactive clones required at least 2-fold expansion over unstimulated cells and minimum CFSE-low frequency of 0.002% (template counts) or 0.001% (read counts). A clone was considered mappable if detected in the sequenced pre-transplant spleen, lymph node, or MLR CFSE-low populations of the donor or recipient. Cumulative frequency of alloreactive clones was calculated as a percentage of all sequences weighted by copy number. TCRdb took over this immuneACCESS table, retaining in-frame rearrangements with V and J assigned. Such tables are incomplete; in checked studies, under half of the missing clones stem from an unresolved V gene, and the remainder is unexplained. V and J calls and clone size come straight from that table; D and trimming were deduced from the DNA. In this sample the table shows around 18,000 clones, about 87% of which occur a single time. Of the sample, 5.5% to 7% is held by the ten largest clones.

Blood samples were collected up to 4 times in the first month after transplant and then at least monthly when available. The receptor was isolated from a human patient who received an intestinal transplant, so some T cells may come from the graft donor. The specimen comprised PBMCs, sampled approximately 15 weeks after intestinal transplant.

The nucleotide sequence is TGTGCCAGCAGCGTACAGGGCGGGAGCAATGAGCAGTTCTTC. Its protein is CASSVQGGSNEQFF. The chain joins TRBV9 to TRBJ2-1, with 7 middle bases fitting TRBD2. CDR1 is given as SGDLS and CDR2 as YYNGEE, both from the germline V gene. The germline V and J ends show losses of 1 base and 6 bases respectively, and no gene match explains 4 bases of the junction. From cysteine to phenylalanine, the CDR3 is 14 amino acids long. Kept here is only the CDR3 DNA, which spans 42 bases and is read in frame from base 1.